This T cell receptor beta chain emerged from a study of blood T cell repertoires in COVID-19 (dated by TCRdb to about 2020). Context from the whole study: The collaborator samples originated in the United States, Italy and Spain and spanned the acute and convalescent phases of COVID-19. The material from the prospective study consisted of cDNA or gDNA derived from T cells, B-cell-depleted T cells, or PBMCs. The dataset comprised deeply sampled blood TCRbeta repertoires from subjects exposed to, actively infected with, or recovered from COVID-19. The repertoires were released in a freely available public database intended as a resource for research on the immune response to SARS-CoV-2. The samples were drawn from two sources: the first 160 participants of the ongoing ImmuneRACE study, and 1,254 subjects contributed by 6 global collaborators. A de-identified subject ID, COVID-19 status, age in years and sex were almost always included in the sample metadata. Where HLA class I and class II types were available, the types were taken from metadata supplied by the sample provider, not from assay-based typing. Beyond this particular receptor, the publication reports: The amount of clinical and demographic metadata varied by source and participant and was provided uncurated.

About this clone: It lacks a known antigen. No much larger clonotype is one base removed from it; base qualities were not supplied.

The CDR3 runs 14 amino acids, cysteine and phenylalanine included. Kept here is only the CDR3 DNA, which spans 42 bases and is read in frame from base 1. Trimming leaves V shorter by 6 bases and J shorter by 3 bases, with the junction holding 3 bases beyond the gene matches. The germline V gene gives CDR1 as MNHEY and CDR2 as SVGAGI. TCRbeta CDR3 regions were amplified from genomic DNA using the immunoSEQ Assay, a bias-controlled multiplex PCR. Regarding the original processing steps: Nucleated cell counts per sample were estimated from amplification of reference gene primers within the assay. To quantify the absolute abundance of each unique TCRbeta CDR3 rearrangement, sequence reads were collapsed and filtered. For each sample, productive Simpson clonality was calculated as the square root of Simpson's diversity index over productive rearrangements. The table comes from immuneACCESS by way of TCRdb, which keeps in-frame sequences with V and J called. Part of the clones is missing from these tables; in studies checked, under half for an unresolved V gene and the rest for unknown reasons. That table gives V, J and clone size, and the DNA gave D and trimming. In this sample the table shows 290,000 or so clones, about 82% of which occur a single time. 4.5% to 6% of the sample comes from the top ten.

The collaborating institutions used their own protocols to collect whole blood in K2EDTA tubes. For TCRbeta analysis, collaborators shipped samples as frozen whole blood, isolated PBMCs, or DNA extracted from either of those sample types. Rearrangement joined TRBV6-5 to TRBJ2-1; a stretch of 9 junction bases matches TRBD1. Material for sequencing was peripheral blood. The TCR comes from a man over 45 with active or convalescent COVID-19. The base sequence is TGTGCCAGCAGCCGGACAGGGGTCTACAATGAGCAGTTCTTC. This translates into CASSRTGVYNEQFF.